This TCR beta chain was profiled in a study of blood T cell repertoires in COVID-19. Study-wide background: The United States, Italy and Spain supplied acute and convalescent COVID-19 samples. The cDNA or gDNA used as material had been derived from T cells, B-cell-depleted T cells, or PBMCs.

Authors' processing steps: From reference gene primer amplification, estimates of nucleated cell counts were derived. TCRdb keeps only in-frame clones here, not all; method: immunoSEQ multiplex PCR. The DNA was the basis for D and trimming; V, J and clone size are from that table. The sample shows about 110,000 clones, approximately 90% of them seen only once. The CDR3 loop spans 13 amino acids. V gave up 0 bases and J gave up 8 bases, with 7 bases separating them. The germline CDR1 and CDR2 sequences are MGHRA and YSYEKL. This TCR was sampled from a woman between 45 and 60 years old with acute or convalescent COVID-19. The sample comprised peripheral blood. The chain has TRBV4-1 and TRBJ1-4; D not resolved. The CDR3 here is CASSQDQEEKLFF. CDR3 sequence (DNA): TGCGCCAGCAGCCAAGATCAGGAAGAAAAACTGTTTTTT.